This T cell receptor beta chain was identified in a study of molecular identifiers for immune sequencing clone quantification. Naive CD8 library inputs spanned 20,000 to 1,000,000 sorted cells and 10%, 30% or 50% RNA. The CDR3 length is 14 residues. Trimming pared 6 bases from V and 5 bases from J, leaving 14 bases between. Germline CDR1 reads SGHAT; CDR2 reads FQNNGV. Each CDR3 protein gets one entry after TCRdb re-called the PCR reads with MiXCR. Of over 600,000 distinct CDR3 sequences listed, nearly 20% are singletons. Sequencing used naive CD8+ T cells from blood, with Jurkat cell RNA spiked in. Subset of the sample: FACS-sorted CD8+CD4-CCR7+CD45RA+ naive T cells. The receptor comes from a human donor in good health. Some libraries in this study had Jurkat cell RNA spiked in. The chain has TRBV11-2 and TRBJ2-1, with D perhaps matching TRBD1 (5 bases). The DNA of the CDR3 is TGTGCCAGCAGTAGAATCTTAGGGGACAATGAGCAGTTCTTC. It translates to CASSRILGDNEQFF.